This T cell receptor (beta chain) originates from a study of blood T cell repertoires in COVID-19. Looking at the study overall: PBMCs, B-cell-depleted T cells, or T cells were the source of the cDNA or gDNA that made up the material.

In the authors' methods: Estimation of nucleated cell counts was performed using reference gene primer amplification. The protocol was immunoSEQ multiplex PCR, while the TCRdb copy is restricted to in-frame clones and leaves out a portion. The V and J calls and clone size are taken from that table; D and trimming were inferred from the DNA. There are approximately 280,000 clones in the sample; roughly 90% occur only once, and more than 6% lies in the top ten. Seattle's enrolled individuals joined amid active infection and were then monitored longitudinally. The sequenced material came from peripheral blood. The sequence came from a woman aged 30 to 39 with COVID-19, enrolled during active disease.

The CDR3 sequence: CATGGNYEQYF. CDR3 nucleotides: TGTGCCACCGGGGGGAACTACGAGCAGTACTTC. The chain employs TRBV10-3 and TRBJ2-7; TRBD2 agrees at 7 bases. The V gene end was trimmed by 10 bases and the J gene end by 3 bases; junction bases not matched to a gene: 3. Germline lookup yields CDR1 ENHRY and CDR2 SYGVKD. This CDR3 is 11 amino acids long.